This TCR beta chain is from a study of blood T cell repertoires in COVID-19 (dated by TCRdb to about 2020). A note on the overall study: Samples covering the acute and convalescent phases of COVID-19 were provided by collaborators in the United States, Italy and Spain. A freely available public database, intended as a resource for researchers studying the immune response to SARS-CoV-2, is where the repertoires were released. Where available, HLA class I and class II types were taken from metadata supplied by the sample provider and were not determined by assay-based typing. Subjects who had been exposed to COVID-19, were actively infected with it, or had recovered from it provided the deeply sampled blood TCRbeta repertoires that made up the dataset. Nearly every sample came with metadata listing a de-identified subject ID, COVID-19 status, age in years and sex. Samples were obtained from the ongoing ImmuneRACE study (first 160 participants) and from over 1,000 subjects provided by 6 global collaborators. The prospective study material was composed of cDNA or gDNA derived from T cells, B-cell-depleted T cells, or PBMCs. General conclusions and limits of the study: The quantity of clinical and demographic metadata differed by source and by participant and was supplied without curation.

V and J are trimmed by 6 bases and 1 base, and the gene matches miss 4 bases of the junction. Looking up the germline V gene yields CDR1 MDHEN and CDR2 SYDVKM. Inclusive of the bounding cysteine and phenylalanine, the CDR3 is 16 residues long. Only the CDR3 region is kept as DNA, spanning 48 bases read in frame from base 1. Turning to this clone: The antigen this receptor binds is unknown. No base-level quality is on record; no much larger clone is a single base apart.

TCRbeta CDR3 regions were amplified from genomic DNA by means of the immunoSEQ Assay, a bias-controlled multiplex PCR. The source study handled its data this way. Within the assay, amplification of reference gene primers was used to estimate how many nucleated cells each sample contained. Sequence reads were collapsed and filtered to measure the absolute abundance of every unique TCRbeta CDR3 rearrangement. For each sample, productive Simpson clonality was calculated as the square root of Simpson's diversity index over productive rearrangements. Drawn from immuneACCESS, this table holds only the in-frame rearrangements with V and J called that TCRdb kept. Clones are partly lost; checked studies trace under half to an unresolved V gene and leave the rest unexplained. From that table come the V and J calls and clone size; the DNA was used to work out D and trimming. This sample lists 200,000 to 250,000 clones; roughly 80% were detected once. The ten largest clones capture 5.1% of the sample.

Whole blood was collected in K2EDTA tubes by collaborating institutions according to the institutions' own protocols. For TCRbeta analysis, collaborator samples were shipped as frozen whole blood, as isolated PBMCs, or as DNA extracted from either sample type. The clonotype originates from a human donor in a cohort sampled during active COVID-19. The source material was peripheral blood. Rearrangement joined TRBV28 to TRBJ2-7, and TRBD2 matches 15 of the central bases. The CDR3 sequence is CASSRTSGRGSYEQYF. The DNA reads TGTGCCAGCAGCAGGACTAGCGGGAGGGGGTCCTACGAGCAGTACTTC.